The 22 T cell receptor beta chains reported below all come from one sample, sequenced in a study of T cell responses to AZD1222 COVID-19 vaccine. Using immunoSEQ multiplex PCR, the repertoire was profiled, and TCRdb retains in-frame clones only, with some absent. The sample carries 90,000 to 130,000 clones, about 90% recorded once. Sequenced material: peripheral blood, taken 28 days after the second AZD1222 dose. These receptors all stem from an adult who received the AZD1222 COVID-19 vaccine.

The rearrangement joins TRBV6-1 to TRBJ1-2, with 10 bases that match TRBD1. This CDR3 is 14 amino acids long. V was pared by 2 bases and J by 9 bases, with 6 bases of the junction left unmatched. Germline CDR1 and CDR2: MNHNS and SASEGT. CDR3 in DNA: TGTGCCAGCAGTGAATCGACAGGGGGCCGGAGCTACACCTTC. Residues: CASSESTGGRSYTF.

This chain connects TRBV12-5 to TRBJ2-7; TRBD2 agrees at 10 bases. The germline gives CDR1 LGHNT, CDR2 FRNRAP. V was pared by 2 bases and J by 7 bases, with 8 bases of the junction left unmatched. The CDR3 consists of 15 residues. The CDR3 DNA reads as TGTGCTAGTGGTTTGCTCAGCGGGAGGGTGAGGGAGCAGTACTTC. Its protein product is CASGLLSGRVREQYF.

The chain couples TRBV25-1 to TRBJ2-3; D is unclear. Between the trimmed V and J ends, which lost 5 bases and 0 bases, there was a span of 9 bases. Per the germline V gene, CDR1 is MGHDK and CDR2 is SYGVNS. The CDR3 is 14 amino acids. CDR3 in amino acids: CASSPETSTDTQYF. In nucleotides, the CDR3 is TGTGCCAGCAGTCCTGAGACTAGCACAGATACGCAGTATTTT.

This chain joins TRBV6-1 and TRBJ2-1; D is unresolved. The ends were cut back, 1 base at V and 9 bases at J, with 13 bases in the middle. The CDR3 contains 14 residues. Germline lookup yields CDR1 MNHNS and CDR2 SASEGT. The CDR3 coding sequence is TGTGCCAGCAGTGAAGTGAAGGGTTTGGGTGAGCAGTTCTTC. Its protein product is CASSEVKGLGEQFF.

This chain connects TRBV5-1 to TRBJ1-2; tentative D call: TRBD1 (5 bases). CDR3 length: 13 residues. Germline CDR1 is SGHRS and CDR2 is YFSETQ. V was pared by 5 bases and J by 0 bases, with 8 bases between. This CDR3 reads CASRQQANYGYTF. Written as DNA, the CDR3 is TGCGCCAGCAGGCAACAGGCTAACTATGGCTACACCTTC.

The chain recombines TRBV5-5 with TRBJ2-7; D call uncertain. The ends were cut back, 0 bases at V and 0 bases at J, with 10 bases in the middle. The CDR3 has 15 amino acids. The germline CDR1 and CDR2 sequences are SGHKS and YYEKEE (reference sequence). CDR3 coding DNA: TGTGCCAGCAGCTTGGAGATTTCGAGCTCCTACGAGCAGTACTTC. It encodes CASSLEISSSYEQYF. The entire variable domain, with the rest obtained from reference TRBV5-5 and TRBJ2-7, is as follows: DAGVTQSPTHLIKTRGQQVTLRCSPISGHKSVSWYQQVLGQGPQFIFQYYEKEERGRGNFPDRFSARQFPNYSSELNVNALLLGDSALYLCASSLEISSSYEQYFGPGTRLTVT.

The chain links TRBV7-6 to TRBJ1-1, with a weak D call TRBD1 (5 bases). The germline CDR1 and CDR2 sequences are SGHVS and FNYEAQ. The CDR3 is 11 amino acids. The germline V and J ends were trimmed by 5 bases and 11 bases, with 12 bases remaining between them. CDR3 in DNA: TGTGCCAGCAGCCAACCCGGGGGGGCTTTCTTT. Translated: CASSQPGGAFF.

This chain connects TRBV19 to TRBJ1-5, with TRBD1 identical over 8 bases. From germline, CDR1 is LNHDA and CDR2 SQIVND (reference sequence). V trimming: 3 bases; J trimming: 6 bases; junction bases outside the gene matches: 7. This CDR3 region has 15 residues. The CDR3 sequence is CASSIARGRGQPQHF. The CDR3 DNA sequence: TGTGCCAGTAGTATTGCCAGGGGGCGCGGTCAGCCCCAGCATTTT. Supplemented by reference TRBV19 and TRBJ1-5, the full variable domain reads DGGITQSPKYLFRKEGQNVTLSCEQNLNHDAMYWYRQDPGQGLRLIYYSQIVNDFQKGDIAEGYSVSREKKESFPLTVTSAQKNPTAFYLCASSIARGRGQPQHFGDGTRLSIL.

The chain uses TRBV11-3 and TRBJ2-3; tentatively, D is TRBD2 (6 bases). Germline-derived CDR1 and CDR2 are SGHNT and YENEEA. This CDR3 spans 14 amino acids. Trimming took off 4 bases at V and 9 bases at J, with 17 bases between the two ends. The CDR3 coding sequence is TGTGCCAGCAGCTCCCATCCCTGGGGGGTGACGCAGTATTTT. Its protein product is CASSSHPWGVTQYF.

The rearrangement joins TRBV2 to TRBJ2-1; D may correspond to TRBD1 or TRBD2 (5 bases each). Trimming left V 6 bases short and J 3 bases short, with 9 bases between. Germline values: CDR1 SNHLY, CDR2 FYNNEI. CDR3 length: 13 amino acids. The CDR3 here is CASRLDSYNEQFF. The CDR3 region has the DNA TGTGCCAGCAGACTAGACAGCTACAATGAGCAGTTCTTC.

The V call is TRBV5-5, the J call TRBJ2-3; D is undetermined. The CDR3 loop spans 14 amino acids. Germline loops: CDR1 SGHKS, CDR2 YYEKEE (reference sequence). Trimming removed 4 bases at V and 1 base at J, with 10 bases between. The CDR3 loop reads CASSLNLGTDTQYF. CDR3 in DNA: TGTGCCAGCAGCCTCAATTTGGGCACAGATACGCAGTATTTT.

The chain employs TRBV13 and TRBJ1-1; D not certain. The germline gives CDR1 PRHDT, CDR2 FYEKMQ (reference sequence). This CDR3 has 13 residues. The V end was cut by 5 bases, the J end by 0 bases, with 7 bases between. The CDR3 bases are TGTGCCAGCAGCCCAAGGTTGAACACTGAAGCTTTCTTT. This encodes CASSPRLNTEAFF.

The chain couples TRBV9 to TRBJ1-1, with TRBD1 matching over 10 bases. This CDR3 is built from 14 residues. Looked up from germline, CDR1 is SGDLS and CDR2 is YYNGEE. V shed 0 bases and J 8 bases; nucleotides not matched to a gene: 4. CDR3 amino acids: CASSVGQGAGEAFF. Written as DNA, the CDR3 is TGTGCCAGCAGCGTAGGACAGGGGGCCGGGGAAGCTTTCTTT.

This clone showed up just a few times. The chain has TRBV19 and TRBJ1-2; D is possibly TRBD1 (5 bases). V lost 6 bases, J lost 2 bases, and 13 bases lay in between. CDR1 LNHDA and CDR2 SQIVND come from the germline V gene (reference sequence). The CDR3 runs 14 residues. In DNA form, the CDR3 reads TGTGCCAGTAGAGACAGCTTCGTCAACTATGGCTACACCTTC. Protein: CASRDSFVNYGYTF.

The V and J genes are TRBV2 and TRBJ2-6; D is unresolved. This CDR3 region has 15 residues. With 7 bases removed from V and 2 bases from J, the gap between germline ends came to 12 bases. Germline CDR1 SNHLY, CDR2 FYNNEI. The CDR3 DNA is TGTGCCAGCACCAGAAAGGGCGCTGGGGCCAACGTCCTGACTTTC. It translates to CASTRKGAGANVLTF.

The V gene is TRBV5-1, the J gene TRBJ2-2; D may be TRBD1 or TRBD2 (5 bases each). This CDR3 is built from 14 residues. Trimming shortened V by 4 bases and J by 4 bases, and 11 bases separated the two germline ends. Germline assignment: CDR1 SGHRS and CDR2 YFSETQ. The CDR3 DNA is TGCGCCAGCAGCGCCCGAGGGGCCACCGGGGAGCTGTTTTTT. Its protein product is CASSARGATGELFF.

The V call is TRBV9, the J call TRBJ2-7, with D possibly TRBD1 on 6 matching bases. Trimming shortened V by 4 bases and J by 5 bases, and 19 bases separated the two germline ends. The V gene's germline CDR1 is SGDLS and CDR2 YYNGEE. The CDR3 consists of 15 residues. As DNA, the CDR3 is TGTGCCAGCAGCCCCCAGGGGCAGGGGCTTAACGAGCAGTACTTC. Translation: CASSPQGQGLNEQYF.

The chain employs TRBV28 and TRBJ2-2, with a weak D call TRBD1 (5 bases). V dropped 3 bases and J dropped 3 bases, with 14 bases sitting between them. The germline CDR1 and CDR2 sequences are MDHEN and SYDVKM. The CDR3 has 16 amino acids. The CDR3 nucleotides read TGTGCCAGCAGTTTTGAATGGCAGGGTGACACCGGGGAGCTGTTTTTT. This codes for CASSFEWQGDTGELFF.

This chain joins TRBV12-3 or TRBV12-4 and TRBJ2-7; no clear D gene. With 2 bases removed from V and 3 bases from J, the gap between germline ends came to 8 bases. The CDR3 totals 13 residues. CDR3 region: CASSLIGIYEQYF. The CDR3 DNA follows: TGTGCCAGCAGTTTAATTGGGATCTACGAGCAGTACTTC.

This clone was counted once. V usage is TRBV11-2 and J usage is TRBJ1-3, with D perhaps TRBD1 (6 bases). The germline V and J ends were trimmed by 7 bases and 3 bases, with 16 bases remaining between them. The CDR3 loop spans 15 amino acids. Germline V gives CDR1 SGHAT, CDR2 FQNNGV. The chain's CDR3 is CASTRGTNYGNTIYF. As DNA, the CDR3 is TGTGCCAGCACCAGAGGGACAAACTATGGAAACACCATATATTTT.

The chain couples TRBV30 to TRBJ1-2; TRBD1 agrees at 10 bases. The V segment lost 5 bases and the J segment 10 bases; nucleotides outside the gene matches: 7. The length of the CDR3 is 12 residues. Germline loops: CDR1 GTSNPN, CDR2 SVGIG (reference sequence). As DNA, the CDR3 is TGTGCCTGGCGACAGGGGGCCGCGGTCTACACCTTC. Protein: CAWRQGAAVYTF.

This chain connects TRBV27 to TRBJ2-7; D gene unclear. Between the trimmed V and J ends, which lost 1 base and 5 bases, there was a span of 18 bases. The CDR3 totals 16 residues. Germline assignment: CDR1 MNHEY and CDR2 SMNVEV (reference sequence). The CDR3 DNA follows: TGTGCCAGCAGTTTATATGCAGGTGACTCGATCCACGAGCAGTACTTC. Encoded protein: CASSLYAGDSIHEQYF.